This T cell receptor beta chain was sequenced in a study of T-cell reconstitution after alpha-beta-depleted transplantation in children (TCRdb year 2016). For the study in its entirety: Using TCR repertoire profiling, the study quantitatively followed how T-cell immune reconstitution unfolded in children after TCRalphabeta/CD19-depleted allogeneic hematopoietic cell transplantation.

CDR1 and CDR2 (SGHVS, FQNEAQ) derive from the germline V gene. The junction carries 9 bases between V and J, which are trimmed by 4 bases and 5 bases respectively. The CDR3 numbers 13 residues from cysteine through phenylalanine. Of all the DNA, just the CDR3 is kept, 39 bases in frame from base 1. The method behind the library was PCR. These reads were obtained on an Illumina HiSeq 2500. TCR library preparation used molecular barcoding, with unique molecular identifiers applied to normalize quantification of the TCRbeta repertoire. Through fastp at Q25 and MiXCR, TCRdb rebuilt clones from the public reads, retaining in-frame beta chains. Rows with one shared CDR3 protein collapse into an entry with the most common genes and DNA. The table for this sample lists hundreds of thousands of distinct CDR3 sequences; roughly 18% of them were counted only once. Of the sample, more than 2.5% falls within the top ten clones.

Note on this clonotype: It has no known antigen specificity. No base-level quality is on record; no much larger clone is a single base apart.

Source: PBMCs from the stem cell graft donor, taken from the stem cell graft. The receptor chain draws on TRBV7-8 and TRBJ2-1; too little of a D gene remains to name it. The TCR sequence derives from a human donor who donated a stem cell graft to a child with acute lymphoblastic leukemia. CDR3 protein: CASSSYPNNEQFF. The DNA sequence is given as TGTGCCAGCAGCTCCTACCCGAACAATGAGCAGTTCTTC.